This TCR beta chain was retrieved from a study of T cells in Graves' hyperthyroidism and ophthalmopathy. Study results and caveats: Blood also contained most expanded thyroid clonotypes above 0.001.

Researchers amplified the TCR beta CDR3 regions from RNA transcripts. The study used the HTBI primer set for a first-round RT-PCR of the TCR CDR3. TCRdb reprocessed the multiplex PCR reads via MiXCR and lists one record per CDR3 protein. The sample has hundreds of thousands of distinct CDR3 sequences; approximately 20% are singletons. A note on this clonotype: Its antigen is still unknown.

In the ophthalmopathy cohort, Clinical Activity Score was at least 3, NOSPECS grade at least 4, and duration under 3 months. The CDR3 sequence is 16 residues long. Germline lookup yields CDR1 LGHNA and CDR2 YNFKEQ. The V and J ends lost 1 base and 11 bases, in that order; junction bases with no gene match: 12. Sequencing was carried out using blood. This receptor was obtained from a man aged 30-40 years with Graves' ophthalmopathy. This chain connects TRBV4-2 to TRBJ2-1, with 9 nucleotides matching TRBD2. The CDR3 sequence is CASSQVSASGIGKQFF. The CDR3 DNA follows: TGTGCCAGCAGCCAAGTCTCGGCTAGCGGGATTGGTAAGCAGTTCTTC.